The 16 T cell receptor beta chains given below trace back to one sample, sequenced in a study of long-term antiretroviral therapy in people with HIV. Version v3.0 of the immunoSEQ assay was performed at survey level. Repertoires were generated with immunoSEQ multiplex PCR, while TCRdb's copy carries only in-frame clones and drops some. The repertoire holds approximately 31,000 clones, with about 96% as singletons. This specimen consisted of unsorted PBMCs, obtained 6.9 years after starting antiretroviral therapy. All receptors come from a young man with HIV.

CDR3 sequence: CASSYSRQYYGYTF. CDR3 nucleotide sequence: TGTGCCAGCAGTTACTCCCGACAGTACTATGGCTACACCTTC. The chain uses TRBV6-6 and TRBJ1-2; the D gene is possibly TRBD1 (5 bases). The CDR3 runs to 14 residues. V lost 0 bases to trimming and J lost 3 bases, with 8 bases between them. The germline CDR1 and CDR2 sequences are MNHNY and SVGAGI (reference sequence).

This chain joins TRBV6-5 and TRBJ2-3; D unclear. The CDR3 runs 12 residues. In germline, CDR1 is MNHEY, CDR2 SVGAGI. V was clipped by 1 base and J by 5 bases, with 4 bases between them. The CDR3 nucleotides are TGTGCCAGCAGTTACTTGGGAGATACGCAGTATTTT. Amino acids: CASSYLGDTQYF.

The rearrangement links TRBV11-3 to TRBJ2-1; D possibly corresponds to TRBD2 (6 bases). The germline gives CDR1 SGHNT, CDR2 YENEEA. The CDR3 has 14 amino acids. With 4 bases removed from V and 7 bases from J, the gap between germline ends came to 14 bases. As DNA, the CDR3 is TGTGCCAGCAGCTCCGAACTAGCAAGGAATGAGCAGTTCTTC. It yields the protein CASSSELARNEQFF.

This clone was counted a single time. This chain uses TRBV18 with TRBJ2-7, with D possibly TRBD1 on 5 matching bases. This CDR3 is built from 13 residues. CDR1 and CDR2 (germline): KGHSH, LQKENI. Trimming pared 3 bases from V and 0 bases from J, leaving 6 bases between. The CDR3 DNA reads as TGTGCCAGCTCACCTAGGGGCTCCTACGAGCAGTACTTC. Encoded protein: CASSPRGSYEQYF.

V usage is TRBV11-3 and J usage is TRBJ1-1; D is possibly TRBD1 (5 bases). The germline V and J ends were trimmed by 3 bases and 3 bases, with 8 bases remaining between them. The CDR3 length is 13 residues. From germline, CDR1 is SGHNT and CDR2 YENEEA. The CDR3 is CASSLSTDTEAFF. The CDR3 DNA reads as TGTGCCAGCAGCTTGTCGACAGACACTGAAGCTTTCTTT. Variable domain in full (rest from reference TRBV11-3 and TRBJ1-1): EAGVVQSPRYKIIEKKQPVAFWCNPISGHNTLYWYLQNLGQGPELLIRYENEEAVDDSQLPKDRFSAERLKGVDSTLKIQPAELGDSAVYLCASSLSTDTEAFFGQGTRLTVV.

The chain uses TRBV10-3 and TRBJ2-7; TRBD2 aligns across 13 bases. The CDR3 totals 14 residues. Trimming at V came to 11 bases and at J to 6 bases, leaving 10 bases not matched to a gene. Germline V gene sequence: CDR1 ENHRY, CDR2 SYGVKD. CDR3 nucleotide sequence: TGTGCCGCCGGGACTAGCGGGACTTTTGGCGAGCAGTACTTC. Translating it yields CAAGTSGTFGEQYF.

This chain uses TRBV14 with TRBJ1-5, with D unclear. V was shortened by 2 bases and J by 0 bases, with 5 bases between the two germline ends. The CDR3 runs to 14 residues. Germline CDR1 and CDR2: SGHDN and FVKESK. CDR3 bases: TGTGCCAGCAGCCAAAGCCATAGCAATCAGCCCCAGCATTTT. Its protein is CASSQSHSNQPQHF.

The chain employs TRBV19 and TRBJ1-4; D is undetermined. Germline CDR1 reads LNHDA; CDR2 reads SQIVND (reference sequence). This CDR3 spans 15 amino acids. V was shortened by 5 bases and J by 4 bases, with 14 bases between the two germline ends. This CDR3 is CASSPRTDSNEKLFF. The CDR3 DNA reads as TGTGCCAGTAGTCCCCGAACAGATAGTAATGAAAAACTGTTTTTT.

V gene TRBV5-1 combines with J gene TRBJ2-2; D gene ambiguous. The CDR3 sequence is 13 residues long. Germline CDR1 SGHRS, CDR2 YFSETQ. Trimming took off 2 bases at V and 5 bases at J, with 7 bases between the two ends. CDR3 amino acids: CASSLEVTGELFF. The DNA of the CDR3 is TGCGCCAGCAGCTTAGAGGTTACCGGGGAGCTGTTTTTT.

This clone occurred once. V gene TRBV5-4 combines with J gene TRBJ1-1; 8 nucleotides line up with TRBD1. CDR3 length: 14 amino acids. Germline V gene data show CDR1 as SGHNT and CDR2 as YYREEE (reference sequence). Unmatched junction bases numbered 6, after V lost 5 bases and J lost 3 bases. In nucleotides, the CDR3 is TGTGCCAGCAGGAGACAGGGGTCCCACACTGAAGCTTTCTTT. Translation: CASRRQGSHTEAFF.

This clone was picked up one time. The CDR3, as DNA: TGTGCCAGCAACTTACCCAATCAGCCCCAGCATTTT. Its translation is CASNLPNQPQHF. This sequence joins TRBV6-5 and TRBJ1-5, with D hard to call. Germline values: CDR1 MNHEY, CDR2 SVGAGI. V was cut by 7 bases and J by 3 bases, with 7 bases left in between. The CDR3 runs to 12 residues.

This rearrangement joins TRBV5-1 to TRBJ2-7; D unclear. Germline CDR1 reads SGHRS; CDR2 reads YFSETQ. Trimming cost V 1 base and J 3 bases, with 5 bases left between them. The CDR3 spans 12 residues. The CDR3 loop is CASSLNSYEQYF. The CDR3 bases are TGCGCCAGCAGCTTGAATAGCTACGAGCAGTACTTC. The whole variable domain, filled in from reference TRBV5-1 and TRBJ2-7, reads KAGVTQTPRYLIKTRGQQVTLSCSPISGHRSVSWYQQTPGQGLQFLFEYFSETQRNKGNFPGRFSGRQFSNSRSEMNVSTLELGDSALYLCASSLNSYEQYFGPGTRLTVT.

This chain connects TRBV7-9 to TRBJ1-3; maybe TRBD1 (6 bases). The germline V gene has CDR1 SEHNR and CDR2 FQNEAQ (reference sequence). The V end was cut by 5 bases, the J end by 6 bases, with 14 bases between. There are 14 residues in the CDR3. The CDR3 region is CASSPQGHLNTIYF. CDR3 sequence (DNA): TGTGCCAGCAGCCCACAGGGACATCTAAACACCATATATTTT.

Points on this clone: The limits of the CDR3 on the DNA are not certain, so only TCRdb's listed CDR3 is given. The genes are TRBV29-1 and TRBJ2-1; the table gives TRBD1 as D, unverified against the DNA. The CDR3 numbers 14 amino acids, ends counted. Per the germline V gene, CDR1 is SQVTM and CDR2 is ANQGSEA. CDR3 amino acids: CSVRARGPYNEQFF.

CDR3 nucleotide sequence: TGTGCCAGCAGCTTGGGACAATTGAACACTGAAGCTTTCTTT. Its translation is CASSLGQLNTEAFF. The chain combines TRBV9 with TRBJ1-1, with D possibly TRBD1 on 6 matching bases. CDR3 length: 14 amino acids. The germline gives CDR1 SGDLS, CDR2 YYNGEE. V lost 4 bases, J lost 0 bases, and 10 bases lay in between.

This chain connects TRBV6-6 to TRBJ2-5; 8 nucleotides agree with TRBD1. The CDR3 covers 15 residues. With V trimmed by 7 bases and J by 4 bases, 11 bases remained unmatched. The germline V gene has CDR1 MNHNY and CDR2 SVGAGI (reference sequence). DNA of the CDR3: TGTGCCAGCACCAACGGACAGGGACGGCGAGAGACCCAGTACTTC. Translated, it gives CASTNGQGRRETQYF.